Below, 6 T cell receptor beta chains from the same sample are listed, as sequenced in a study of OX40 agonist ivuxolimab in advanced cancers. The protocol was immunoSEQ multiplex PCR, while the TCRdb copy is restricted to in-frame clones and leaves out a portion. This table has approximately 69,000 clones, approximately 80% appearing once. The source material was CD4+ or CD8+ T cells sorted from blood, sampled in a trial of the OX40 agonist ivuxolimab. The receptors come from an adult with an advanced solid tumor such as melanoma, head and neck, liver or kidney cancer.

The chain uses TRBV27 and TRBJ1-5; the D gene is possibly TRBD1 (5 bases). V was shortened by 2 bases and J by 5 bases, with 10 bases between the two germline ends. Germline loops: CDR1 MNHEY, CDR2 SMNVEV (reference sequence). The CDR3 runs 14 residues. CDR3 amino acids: CASSLRPGYQPQHF. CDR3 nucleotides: TGTGCCAGCAGTTTAAGGCCAGGGTATCAGCCCCAGCATTTT.

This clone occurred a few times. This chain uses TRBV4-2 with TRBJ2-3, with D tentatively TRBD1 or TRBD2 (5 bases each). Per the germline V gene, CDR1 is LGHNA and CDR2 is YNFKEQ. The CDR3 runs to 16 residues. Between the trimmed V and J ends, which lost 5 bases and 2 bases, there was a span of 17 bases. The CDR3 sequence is CASSGRVGADTDTQYF. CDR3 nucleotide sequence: TGTGCCAGCAGCGGGCGGGTTGGGGCTGACACAGATACGCAGTATTTT.

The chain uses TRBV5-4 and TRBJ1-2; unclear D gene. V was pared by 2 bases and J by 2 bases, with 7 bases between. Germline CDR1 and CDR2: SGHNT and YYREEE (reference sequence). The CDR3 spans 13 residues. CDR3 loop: CASSFHGNYGYTF. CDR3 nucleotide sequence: TGTGCCAGCAGCTTTCACGGGAACTATGGCTACACCTTC.

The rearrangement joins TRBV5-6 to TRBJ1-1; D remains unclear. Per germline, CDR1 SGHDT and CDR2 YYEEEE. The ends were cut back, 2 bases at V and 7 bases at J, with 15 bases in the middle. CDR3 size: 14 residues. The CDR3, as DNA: TGTGCCAGCAGCTTCCCGACGGGGATGAGTGAAGCTTTCTTT. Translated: CASSFPTGMSEAFF.

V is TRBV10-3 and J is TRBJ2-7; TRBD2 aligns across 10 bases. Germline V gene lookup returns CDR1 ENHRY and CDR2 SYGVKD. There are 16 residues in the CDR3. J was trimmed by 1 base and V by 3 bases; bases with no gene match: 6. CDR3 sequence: CAISDPGLAVSYEQYF. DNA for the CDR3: TGTGCCATCAGTGATCCCGGACTAGCGGTTTCCTACGAGCAGTACTTC.

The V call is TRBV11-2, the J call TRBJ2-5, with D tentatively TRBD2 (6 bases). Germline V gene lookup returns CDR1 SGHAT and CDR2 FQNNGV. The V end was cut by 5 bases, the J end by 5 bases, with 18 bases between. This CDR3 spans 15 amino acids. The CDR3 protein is CASSPRSPGGETQYF. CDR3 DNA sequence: TGTGCCAGCAGCCCGAGGTCCCCTGGGGGGGAGACCCAGTACTTC.